One sample yielded the 15 T cell receptor beta chains listed below, sequenced in a study of graft-versus-host responses after intestinal transplantation. This table comes from immunoSEQ multiplex PCR, and its TCRdb copy is limited to in-frame clones, with some not included. The sample holds 130,000 or so clones, about nine tenths seen once. These receptors have no known antigen. Specimen: unstimulated CD4+ T cells sorted from spleen or lymph node cells, collected before intestinal transplant. These receptors all come from a human donor who received an intestinal transplant.

The chain is built from TRBV19 and TRBJ1-5, with D unclear. The CDR3 loop spans 13 amino acids. The germline CDR1 and CDR2 sequences are LNHDA and SQIVND (reference sequence). The ends were cut back, 3 bases at V and 5 bases at J, with 8 bases in the middle. In nucleotides, the CDR3 is TGTGCCAGTAGTATTTCTCTCGATCAGCCCCAGCATTTT. Its protein is CASSISLDQPQHF.

The chain uses TRBV2 and TRBJ2-3; D not certain. From germline, CDR1 is SNHLY and CDR2 FYNNEI. Trimming pared 7 bases from V and 0 bases from J, leaving 11 bases between. This CDR3 spans 14 amino acids. The CDR3 spells CASTRSASTDTQYF. The CDR3 bases are TGTGCCAGCACCAGGTCAGCTAGCACAGATACGCAGTATTTT.

The chain links TRBV4-3 to TRBJ1-5; D ambiguous. The CDR3 is 13 residues long. V lost 3 bases, J lost 4 bases, and 7 bases lay in between. Germline CDR1 is LGHNA and CDR2 is YSLEER. CDR3 sequence: CASSQSKNQPQHF. The CDR3 nucleotides are TGCGCCAGCAGCCAGTCTAAGAATCAGCCCCAGCATTTT.

This clone came up once. The rearrangement links TRBV14 to TRBJ2-7; 9 bases map to TRBD1. This CDR3 region has 14 residues. V was pared by 3 bases and J by 7 bases, with 7 bases of the junction left unmatched. From germline, CDR1 is SGHDN and CDR2 FVKESK. CDR3 in amino acids: CASSHVQGAYEQYF. The CDR3 nucleotides read TGTGCCAGCAGCCATGTACAGGGGGCGTATGAGCAGTACTTC.

This chain joins TRBV7-3 and TRBJ1-3, with a weak D call TRBD1 (5 bases). Trimming shortened V by 5 bases and J by 4 bases, and 9 bases separated the two germline ends. Germline V gene data show CDR1 as SGHTA and CDR2 as FQGTGA. The CDR3 length is 13 residues. CDR3 coding DNA: TGTGCCAGCAGCGAAAACAGGGGAAACACCATATATTTT. Translation gives CASSENRGNTIYF.

V gene TRBV30 combines with J gene TRBJ2-5; D not certain. CDR1 and CDR2 (germline): GTSNPN, SVGIG (reference sequence). The length of the CDR3 is 13 residues. V gave up 3 bases and J gave up 2 bases, with 10 bases separating them. The CDR3 reads CAWSLGQQETQYF. In DNA, the CDR3 is TGTGCCTGGAGCTTGGGCCAGCAAGAGACCCAGTACTTC. Complete variable domain (other parts from reference TRBV30 and TRBJ2-5): SQTIHQWPATLVQPVGSPLSLECTVEGTSNPNLYWYRQAAGRGLQLLFYSVGIGQISSEVPQNLSASRPQDRQFILSSKKLLLSDSGFYLCAWSLGQQETQYFGPGTRLLVL.

J is TRBJ2-7 and V is TRBV4-2; D is possibly TRBD1 (6 bases). The V end was cut by 0 bases, the J end by 3 bases, with 12 bases between. Germline CDR1 is LGHNA and CDR2 is YNFKEQ. CDR3 length: 15 residues. The CDR3: CASSQERNRVYEQYF. The DNA for the CDR3 is TGTGCCAGCAGCCAAGAAAGGAACAGGGTCTACGAGCAGTACTTC.

The DNA of the CDR3 is TGTGCCAGCAGCCAAGTGGGACTAGCCTACGAGCAGTACTTC. Its protein is CASSQVGLAYEQYF. J is TRBJ2-7 and V is TRBV14; 8 bases map to TRBD2. Looked up from germline, CDR1 is SGHDN and CDR2 is FVKESK. The trim removed 1 base at V and 2 bases at J, leaving 1 base unmatched. CDR3 size: 14 residues.

This clone was observed a single time. Here the CDR3 reads CAIRGQGARNTEAFF. The CDR3 bases are TGTGCCATCAGGGGACAGGGGGCGCGAAACACTGAAGCTTTCTTT. V and J are TRBV10-3 and TRBJ1-1; TRBD1 agrees at 12 bases. Germline V CDR1 and CDR2: ENHRY, SYGVKD. The CDR3 has 15 amino acids. V was pared by 6 bases and J by 2 bases, with 4 bases of the junction left unmatched.

A single count supports this clone. The rearrangement links TRBV18 to TRBJ1-5; possibly TRBD1 for D (5 bases). V was shortened by 0 bases and J by 4 bases, with 13 bases between the two germline ends. CDR3 length: 16 residues. The V gene's germline CDR1 is KGHSH and CDR2 LQKENI. The DNA of the CDR3 is TGTGCCAGCTCACCACCCTTTTGGGGGGAGAATCAGCCCCAGCATTTT. The encoded protein is CASSPPFWGENQPQHF.

The chain carries TRBV18 and TRBJ2-1; D remains ambiguous. The V gene's germline CDR1 is KGHSH and CDR2 LQKENI. V was pared by 4 bases and J by 0 bases, with 10 bases between. The CDR3 runs 15 residues. The CDR3 is CASSQDPYSYNEQFF. CDR3 sequence (DNA): TGTGCCAGCTCACAAGACCCTTACTCCTACAATGAGCAGTTCTTC.

The chain carries TRBV27 and TRBJ2-3; possibly TRBD1 for D (6 bases). Between the trimmed V and J ends, which lost 7 bases and 3 bases, there was a span of 17 bases. CDR3 length: 15 residues. Germline V gene lookup returns CDR1 MNHEY and CDR2 SMNVEV (reference sequence). CDR3 sequence (DNA): TGTGCCAGCACTCCCCTGGGGGCGGGTACAGATACGCAGTATTTT. Its translation is CASTPLGAGTDTQYF.

In this sample, this clone turned up a few times. This rearrangement joins TRBV5-5 to TRBJ1-5; 10 bases are shared with TRBD1. The J segment lost 7 bases and the V segment lost 3 bases, leaving 7 bases of the junction unmatched. Germline V gives CDR1 SGHKS, CDR2 YYEKEE (reference sequence). The CDR3 is 15 residues long. CDR3 protein: CASSSTGQGMQPQHF. The CDR3 DNA reads TGTGCCAGCAGCTCGACGGGACAGGGGATGCAGCCCCAGCATTTT.

The chain is built from TRBV11-2 and TRBJ2-1; D is undetermined. Deletions cut 5 bases from V and 7 bases from J, with 12 bases between. The CDR3 is 13 amino acids. The germline CDR1 and CDR2 sequences are SGHAT and FQNNGV. CDR3 DNA sequence: TGTGCCAGCAGCCCGACCTTACTGAATGAGCAGTTCTTC. Translation: CASSPTLLNEQFF.

J is TRBJ1-2 and V is TRBV5-1; unclear D gene. The CDR3 spans 12 residues. The germline V gene has CDR1 SGHRS and CDR2 YFSETQ. The germline V and J ends were trimmed by 2 bases and 7 bases, with 9 bases remaining between them. In nucleotides, the CDR3 is TGCGCCAGCAGCTTCGGGGTCTCTGGCTACACCTTC. Protein product: CASSFGVSGYTF.